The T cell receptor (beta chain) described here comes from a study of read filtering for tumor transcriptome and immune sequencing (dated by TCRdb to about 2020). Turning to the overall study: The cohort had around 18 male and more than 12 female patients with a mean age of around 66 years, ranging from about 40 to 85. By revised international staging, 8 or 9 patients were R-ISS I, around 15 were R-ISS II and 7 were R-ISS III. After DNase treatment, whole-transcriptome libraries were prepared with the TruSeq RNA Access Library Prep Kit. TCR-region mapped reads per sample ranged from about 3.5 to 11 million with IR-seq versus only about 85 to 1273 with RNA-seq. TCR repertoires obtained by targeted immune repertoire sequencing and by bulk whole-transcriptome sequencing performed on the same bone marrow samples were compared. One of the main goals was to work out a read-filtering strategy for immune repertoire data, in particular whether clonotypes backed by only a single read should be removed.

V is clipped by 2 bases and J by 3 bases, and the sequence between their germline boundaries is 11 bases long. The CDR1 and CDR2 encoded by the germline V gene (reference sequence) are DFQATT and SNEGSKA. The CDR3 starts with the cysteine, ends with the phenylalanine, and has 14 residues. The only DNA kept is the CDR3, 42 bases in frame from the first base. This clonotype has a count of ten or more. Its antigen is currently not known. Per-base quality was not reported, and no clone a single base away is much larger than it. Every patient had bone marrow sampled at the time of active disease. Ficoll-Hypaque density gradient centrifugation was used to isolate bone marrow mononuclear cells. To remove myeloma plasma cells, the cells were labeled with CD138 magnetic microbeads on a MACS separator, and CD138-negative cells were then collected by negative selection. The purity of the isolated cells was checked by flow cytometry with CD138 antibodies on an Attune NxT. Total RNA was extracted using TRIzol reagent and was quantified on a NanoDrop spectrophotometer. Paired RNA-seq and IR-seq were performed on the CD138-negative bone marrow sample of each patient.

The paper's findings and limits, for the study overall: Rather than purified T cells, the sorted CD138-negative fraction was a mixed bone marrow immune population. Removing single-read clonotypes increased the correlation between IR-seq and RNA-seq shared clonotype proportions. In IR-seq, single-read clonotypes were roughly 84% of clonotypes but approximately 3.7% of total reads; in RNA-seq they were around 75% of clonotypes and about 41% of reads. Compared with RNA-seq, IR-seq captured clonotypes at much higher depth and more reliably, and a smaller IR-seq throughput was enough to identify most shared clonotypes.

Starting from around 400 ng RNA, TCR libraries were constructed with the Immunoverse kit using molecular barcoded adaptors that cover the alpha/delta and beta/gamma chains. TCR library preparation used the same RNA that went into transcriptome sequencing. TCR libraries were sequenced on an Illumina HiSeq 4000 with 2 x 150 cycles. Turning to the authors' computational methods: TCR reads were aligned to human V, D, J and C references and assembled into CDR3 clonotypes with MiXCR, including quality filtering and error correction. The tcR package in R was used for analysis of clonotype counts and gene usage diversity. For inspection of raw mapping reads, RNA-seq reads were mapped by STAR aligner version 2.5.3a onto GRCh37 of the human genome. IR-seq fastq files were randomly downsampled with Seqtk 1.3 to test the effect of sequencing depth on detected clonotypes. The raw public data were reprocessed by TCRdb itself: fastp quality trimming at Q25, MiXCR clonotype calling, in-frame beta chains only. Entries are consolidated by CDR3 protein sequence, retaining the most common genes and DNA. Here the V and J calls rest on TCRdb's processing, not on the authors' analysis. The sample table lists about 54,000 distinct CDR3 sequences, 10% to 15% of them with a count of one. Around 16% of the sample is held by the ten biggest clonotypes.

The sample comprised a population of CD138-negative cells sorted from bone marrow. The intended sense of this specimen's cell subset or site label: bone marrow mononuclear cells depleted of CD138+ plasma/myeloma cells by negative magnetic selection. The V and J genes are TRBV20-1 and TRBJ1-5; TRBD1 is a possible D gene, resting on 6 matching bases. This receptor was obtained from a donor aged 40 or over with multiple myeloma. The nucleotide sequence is TGCAGTGCTAGACCGGGGGCACACAATCAGCCCCAGCATTTT. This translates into CSARPGAHNQPQHF.